This TCR beta chain derives from a study of blood T cell repertoires in COVID-19. About the study: PBMCs, B-cell-depleted T cells, or T cells provided the cDNA or gDNA that made up the material.

The CDR3 has 17 amino acids. Looked up from germline, CDR1 is SGHVS and CDR2 is FQNEAQ. V lost 2 bases and J lost 2, with 19 bases in between. TCRdb's table, derived via immunoSEQ multiplex PCR, lists solely in-frame clones and lacks some. The table records over 80,000 clones, nearly 90% of them present only once. The chain has TRBV7-8 and TRBJ2-7; possibly TRBD1 for D (5 bases). Sequencing was carried out using peripheral blood. The sequence was obtained from a man between 65 and 85 years old with acute or convalescent COVID-19. DNA of the CDR3: TGTGCCAGCAGCTTAATGACAGTACCTATAAGCACCTACGAGCAGTACTTC. Translated, it gives CASSLMTVPISTYEQYF.